Listed below are T cell receptor beta chains from one sample, sequenced in a study of Graves' ophthalmopathy and Graves' hyperthyroidism. A single record per CDR3 protein comes from TCRdb applying MiXCR to the multiplex PCR reads. The sample gives 500,000 to 700,000 distinct CDR3 sequences, about 40% of which show up once; approximately 4.1% is in the top ten. The sample comprised peripheral blood or thyroid tissue (not recorded which). Receptors were obtained from an adult man with Graves' hyperthyroidism. Each CDR3 is given with its conserved first and last residue. A D gene is named only where the DNA matches it firmly. Not all rows give a size; the values are once, few, many and, for expanded clones, a class.

d_call: .; j_call: TRBJ2-5; v_call: TRBV27; clone_size: .; cdr3_aa: CASSLSLVSPGHKETQYF; cdr3_nt: TGTGCCAGCAGTTTATCTCTAGTGTCTCCGGGACATAAGGAGACCCAGTACTTC
d_call: .; j_call: TRBJ2-5; v_call: TRBV6-5; clone_size: .; cdr3_aa: CASSYSRRGQPETQYF; cdr3_nt: TGTGCCAGCAGTTACTCCCGGAGGGGTCAGCCAGAGACCCAGTACTTC
d_call: TRBD2; j_call: TRBJ2-6; v_call: TRBV9; clone_size: .; cdr3_aa: CASSRLLAGVAGANALTF; cdr3_nt: TGTGCCAGCAGCAGATTGCTAGCGGGAGTTGCTGGGGCCAACGCCCTGACTTTC
d_call: .; j_call: TRBJ2-2; v_call: TRBV29-1; clone_size: many; cdr3_aa: CSVGRGPSNTGELFF; cdr3_nt: TGCAGCGTTGGCCGGGGCCCCTCGAACACCGGGGAGCTGTTTTTT
d_call: .; j_call: TRBJ1-3; v_call: TRBV29-1; clone_size: .; cdr3_aa: CSVAPGLNTIYF; cdr3_nt: TGCAGCGTCGCCCCAGGGCTGAACACCATATATTTT
d_call: TRBD1; j_call: TRBJ2-6; v_call: TRBV7-9; clone_size: .; cdr3_aa: CASSFRDRGVPGANVLTF; cdr3_nt: TGTGCCAGCAGCTTCCGGGACAGGGGTGTTCCTGGGGCCAACGTCCTGACTTTC
d_call: TRBD1; j_call: TRBJ2-7; v_call: TRBV20-1; clone_size: once; cdr3_aa: CSARTGQGLFEQYF; cdr3_nt: TGCAGTGCTAGAACGGGACAGGGATTGTTTGAGCAGTACTTC
d_call: .; j_call: TRBJ1-1; v_call: TRBV12-3/TRBV12-4; clone_size: .; cdr3_aa: CASSAAGVNTEAFF; cdr3_nt: TGTGCCAGCAGTGCCGCAGGAGTCAACACTGAAGCTTTCTTT
d_call: TRBD1; j_call: TRBJ1-2; v_call: TRBV7-9; clone_size: .; cdr3_aa: CASSSGRDRVNYGHTF; cdr3_nt: TGTGCCAGCAGCTCGGGCCGGGACAGGGTTAACTATGGCCACACCTTC
d_call: TRBD1; j_call: TRBJ1-2; v_call: TRBV29-1; clone_size: few; cdr3_aa: CSVVSGQGNYGYTF; cdr3_nt: TGCAGCGTTGTTTCGGGACAGGGGAACTATGGCTACACCTTC
d_call: TRBD2; j_call: TRBJ2-3; v_call: TRBV19; clone_size: few; cdr3_aa: CASTPLAGGTQYF; cdr3_nt: TGTGCCAGTACCCCTTTAGCGGGGGGGACGCAGTATTTT
d_call: .; j_call: TRBJ2-2; v_call: TRBV5-8; clone_size: many; cdr3_aa: CASSLVDTGELFF; cdr3_nt: TGTGCCAGCAGCTTGGTTGACACCGGGGAGCTGTTTTTT
d_call: .; j_call: TRBJ2-6; v_call: TRBV9; clone_size: .; cdr3_aa: CASSPRSSPGANVLTF; cdr3_nt: TGTGCCAGCAGCCCCCGGTCTAGTCCCGGGGCCAACGTCCTGACTTTC
d_call: .; j_call: TRBJ2-7; v_call: TRBV18; clone_size: .; cdr3_aa: CASSPPRQGQPSYEQYF; cdr3_nt: TGTGCCAGCTCACCACCAAGGCAGGGGCAGCCCTCCTACGAGCAGTACTTC
d_call: TRBD2; j_call: TRBJ2-5; v_call: TRBV20-1; clone_size: few; cdr3_aa: CSARDLYSGGQPETQYF; cdr3_nt: TGCAGTGCTAGAGATCTTTATTCGGGAGGGCAGCCAGAGACCCAGTACTTC
d_call: .; j_call: TRBJ2-7; v_call: TRBV15; clone_size: .; cdr3_aa: CATSRDNSYEQYF; cdr3_nt: TGTGCCACCAGCAGGGACAATTCCTACGAGCAGTACTTC
d_call: TRBD1; j_call: TRBJ1-1; v_call: TRBV2; clone_size: .; cdr3_aa: CASSGGTAPLLDTEAFF; cdr3_nt: TGTGCCAGCTCAGGTGGGACAGCGCCCCTCTTGGACACTGAAGCTTTCTTT
d_call: .; j_call: TRBJ2-2; v_call: TRBV7-9; clone_size: few; cdr3_aa: CASSQERDISGELFF; cdr3_nt: TGTGCCAGCAGCCAAGAGCGGGACATATCCGGGGAGCTGTTTTTT
d_call: .; j_call: TRBJ1-2; v_call: TRBV2; clone_size: many; cdr3_aa: CASSEHGTGVGNGYTF; cdr3_nt: TGTGCCAGCAGTGAACATGGGACCGGGGTTGGAAATGGCTACACCTTC
d_call: .; j_call: TRBJ1-5; v_call: TRBV24-1; clone_size: many; cdr3_aa: CATSDVDSNQPQHF; cdr3_nt: TGTGCCACCAGTGATGTTGATAGCAATCAGCCCCAGCATTTT
d_call: .; j_call: TRBJ1-2; v_call: TRBV19; clone_size: .; cdr3_aa: CASSIDGGNYGYTF; cdr3_nt: TGTGCCAGTAGTATAGATGGAGGGAACTATGGCTACACCTTC
d_call: .; j_call: TRBJ1-5; v_call: TRBV12-3/TRBV12-4; clone_size: .; cdr3_aa: CASRVRGGRNQPQHF; cdr3_nt: TGTGCCAGCAGGGTAAGGGGGGGACGCAATCAGCCCCAGCATTTT
d_call: TRBD2; j_call: TRBJ2-5; v_call: TRBV4-2; clone_size: many; cdr3_aa: CASSQGVTSGEETQYF; cdr3_nt: TGTGCCAGCAGCCAAGGGGTGACTAGCGGGGAAGAGACCCAGTACTTC
d_call: TRBD1; j_call: TRBJ1-1; v_call: TRBV6-5; clone_size: many; cdr3_aa: CASSPYRGHAEAFF; cdr3_nt: TGTGCCAGCAGTCCATACAGGGGGCATGCTGAAGCTTTCTTT
d_call: .; j_call: TRBJ1-2; v_call: TRBV24-1; clone_size: .; cdr3_aa: CATTWGDYGYTF; cdr3_nt: TGTGCCACCACGTGGGGGGACTATGGCTACACCTTC
d_call: TRBD1; j_call: TRBJ2-7; v_call: TRBV20-1; clone_size: many; cdr3_aa: CSASLTGGYEQYF; cdr3_nt: TGCAGTGCTAGCCTGACAGGGGGGTACGAGCAGTACTTC
d_call: .; j_call: TRBJ1-2; v_call: TRBV30; clone_size: few; cdr3_aa: CAWSVVGGVNTF; cdr3_nt: TGTGCCTGGAGTGTAGTAGGAGGGGTTAACACCTTC
d_call: .; j_call: TRBJ2-2; v_call: TRBV25-1; clone_size: many; cdr3_aa: CASSWFGDGELFF; cdr3_nt: TGTGCCAGCAGTTGGTTTGGGGACGGGGAGCTGTTTTTT
d_call: TRBD1; j_call: TRBJ2-7; v_call: TRBV9; clone_size: .; cdr3_aa: CASPTGGSYEQYF; cdr3_nt: TGTGCTAGTCCGACAGGGGGCTCCTACGAGCAGTACTTC
d_call: .; j_call: TRBJ1-3; v_call: TRBV19; clone_size: .; cdr3_aa: CASTPWEGGLSSGNTIYF; cdr3_nt: TGTGCCAGTACCCCATGGGAGGGGGGGCTAAGCTCTGGAAACACCATATATTTT
d_call: TRBD1; j_call: TRBJ2-7; v_call: TRBV2; clone_size: .; cdr3_aa: CASKGQGIGYEQYF; cdr3_nt: TGTGCCAGCAAGGGACAGGGAATAGGCTACGAGCAGTACTTC
d_call: .; j_call: TRBJ1-4; v_call: TRBV7-9; clone_size: many; cdr3_aa: CASSEYGTNEKLFF; cdr3_nt: TGTGCCAGCAGCGAATACGGGACGAATGAAAAACTGTTTTTT
d_call: .; j_call: TRBJ1-6; v_call: TRBV12-3/TRBV12-4; clone_size: .; cdr3_aa: CASSLMGGGSPLHF; cdr3_nt: TGTGCCAGCAGTTTAATGGGGGGTGGGTCACCCCTCCACTTT
d_call: .; j_call: TRBJ1-1; v_call: TRBV20-1; clone_size: many; cdr3_aa: CSARPQDSLNTEAFF; cdr3_nt: TGCAGTGCTAGACCTCAGGACAGCCTGAACACTGAAGCTTTCTTT
d_call: .; j_call: TRBJ2-5; v_call: TRBV6-6; clone_size: few; cdr3_aa: CASCERAGPAVQETQYF; cdr3_nt: TGTGCCAGCTGCGAGCGGGCGGGACCAGCAGTTCAAGAGACCCAGTACTTC
d_call: TRBD2; j_call: TRBJ2-3; v_call: TRBV6-5; clone_size: few; cdr3_aa: CASRGLAGGTDTQYF; cdr3_nt: TGTGCCAGCAGGGGACTAGCGGGAGGGACAGATACGCAGTATTTT
d_call: TRBD2; j_call: TRBJ2-5; v_call: TRBV29-1; clone_size: few; cdr3_aa: CSVGLAGGQETQYF; cdr3_nt: TGCAGCGTTGGGCTAGCGGGGGGGCAAGAGACCCAGTACTTC
d_call: .; j_call: TRBJ2-5; v_call: TRBV29-1; clone_size: .; cdr3_aa: CSVVGRAETQYF; cdr3_nt: TGCAGCGTTGTAGGCAGGGCAGAGACCCAGTACTTC
d_call: TRBD1; j_call: TRBJ2-3; v_call: TRBV2; clone_size: few; cdr3_aa: CASGDSEMSQYF; cdr3_nt: TGTGCCAGCGGGGACAGCGAGATGTCGCAGTATTTT
d_call: TRBD2; j_call: TRBJ2-7; v_call: TRBV7-2; clone_size: few; cdr3_aa: CASSSGLGDNEQYF; cdr3_nt: TGTGCCAGCAGCTCGGGACTAGGAGACAATGAGCAGTACTTC
d_call: .; j_call: TRBJ1-4; v_call: TRBV12-3/TRBV12-4; clone_size: .; cdr3_aa: CASRWGNEKLFF; cdr3_nt: TGTGCCAGCAGATGGGGGAATGAAAAACTGTTTTTT
d_call: TRBD1; j_call: TRBJ2-5; v_call: TRBV12-3/TRBV12-4; clone_size: many; cdr3_aa: CASSAGTGMSETQYF; cdr3_nt: TGTGCCAGCAGTGCCGGGACAGGGATGTCAGAGACCCAGTACTTC
d_call: TRBD1; j_call: TRBJ2-7; v_call: TRBV3-1; clone_size: few; cdr3_aa: CASSDGTGTGVYEQYF; cdr3_nt: TGTGCCAGCAGCGATGGGACCGGGACAGGCGTCTACGAGCAGTACTTC
d_call: .; j_call: TRBJ2-5; v_call: TRBV24-1; clone_size: many; cdr3_aa: CATSSETQETQYF; cdr3_nt: TGTGCCACTTCGAGTGAGACCCAAGAGACCCAGTACTTC
d_call: TRBD1; j_call: TRBJ2-7; v_call: TRBV24-1; clone_size: many; cdr3_aa: CATSDSQGAGEQYF; cdr3_nt: TGTGCCACCAGTGATTCACAGGGGGCAGGGGAGCAGTACTTC
d_call: .; j_call: TRBJ1-2; v_call: TRBV2; clone_size: .; cdr3_aa: CASSEDAFLYGYTF; cdr3_nt: TGTGCCAGCAGCGAGGACGCTTTCCTCTATGGCTACACCTTC
d_call: .; j_call: TRBJ1-6; v_call: TRBV7-2; clone_size: few; cdr3_aa: CASSVRGGRPYNSPLHF; cdr3_nt: TGTGCCAGCAGTGTTAGGGGGGGGAGGCCCTATAATTCACCCCTCCACTTT
d_call: .; j_call: TRBJ2-6; v_call: TRBV7-3; clone_size: many; cdr3_aa: CASSRDGSGANVLTF; cdr3_nt: TGTGCCAGCAGCAGGGACGGCTCTGGGGCCAACGTCCTGACTTTC
d_call: .; j_call: TRBJ1-1; v_call: TRBV20-1; clone_size: once; cdr3_aa: CSARDHRDIGTEAFF; cdr3_nt: TGCAGTGCTAGAGATCATCGGGACATAGGCACTGAAGCTTTCTTT
d_call: .; j_call: TRBJ2-7; v_call: TRBV7-2; clone_size: .; cdr3_aa: CASSFAGTQAYEQYF; cdr3_nt: TGTGCCAGCAGCTTCGCAGGGACGCAAGCCTACGAGCAGTACTTC
d_call: .; j_call: TRBJ2-2; v_call: TRBV2; clone_size: many; cdr3_aa: CASSEVRGNTGELFF; cdr3_nt: TGTGCCAGCAGTGAAGTCCGGGGGAATACCGGGGAGCTGTTTTTT
d_call: .; j_call: TRBJ1-1; v_call: TRBV29-1; clone_size: many; cdr3_aa: CSVPMDSLNTEAFF; cdr3_nt: TGCAGCGTTCCCATGGACAGCTTGAACACTGAAGCTTTCTTT
d_call: .; j_call: TRBJ1-2; v_call: TRBV7-3; clone_size: many; cdr3_aa: CASSQGPGAGYTF; cdr3_nt: TGTGCCAGCAGTCAAGGCCCGGGGGCCGGCTACACCTTC